These 2 T cell receptor beta chains were sequenced from one sample in a study of blood T cell repertoires in COVID-19. This table comes from immunoSEQ multiplex PCR, and its TCRdb copy is limited to in-frame clones, with some not included. The sample yields over 150,000 clones, 80% to 85% seen once. The sample consisted of peripheral blood. These receptors came from a man younger than 30 with active or convalescent COVID-19.

The V call is TRBV23-1, the J call TRBJ2-5, with a possible D match to TRBD1 (7 bases). TRBV23-1 has ORF status, its function being uncertain. Deletions cut 0 bases from V and 1 base from J, with 15 bases between. The CDR3 is made up of 17 amino acids. The CDR3 DNA reads as TGCGCCAGCAGTCAATCCAGACAGGGAGGATTCCAAGAGACCCAGTACTTC. Translated, it gives CASSQSRQGGFQETQYF.

The chain couples TRBV7-9 to TRBJ1-5; TRBD1 matches 9 bases. CDR3 length equals 14 residues. The V and J ends lost 3 bases and 4 bases, in that order; junction bases with no gene match: 1. CDR1 and CDR2 from the germline V gene are SEHNR and FQNEAQ (reference sequence). CDR3 DNA: TGTGCCAGCAGCTTGACAGGGGGAAATCAGCCCCAGCATTTT. Protein product: CASSLTGGNQPQHF. Drawing the rest from reference TRBV7-9 and TRBJ1-5, the complete variable domain is DTGVSQNPRHKITKRGQNVTFRCDPISEHNRLYWYRQTLGQGPEFLTYFQNEAQLEKSRLLSDRFSAERPKGSFSTLEIQRTEQGDSAMYLCASSLTGGNQPQHFGDGTRLSIL.